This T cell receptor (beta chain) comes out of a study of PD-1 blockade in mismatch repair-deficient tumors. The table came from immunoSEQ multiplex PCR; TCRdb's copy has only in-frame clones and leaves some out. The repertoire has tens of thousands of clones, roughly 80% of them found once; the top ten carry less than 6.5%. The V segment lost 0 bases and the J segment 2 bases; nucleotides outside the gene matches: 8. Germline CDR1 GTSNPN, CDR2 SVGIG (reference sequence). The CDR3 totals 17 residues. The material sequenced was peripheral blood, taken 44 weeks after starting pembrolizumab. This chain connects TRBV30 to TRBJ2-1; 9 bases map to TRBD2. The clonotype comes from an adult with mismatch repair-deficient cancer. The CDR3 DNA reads TGTGCCTGGAGTGTAGGACTTGGGACTAGCACCTACAATGAGCAGTTCTTC. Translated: CAWSVGLGTSTYNEQFF.